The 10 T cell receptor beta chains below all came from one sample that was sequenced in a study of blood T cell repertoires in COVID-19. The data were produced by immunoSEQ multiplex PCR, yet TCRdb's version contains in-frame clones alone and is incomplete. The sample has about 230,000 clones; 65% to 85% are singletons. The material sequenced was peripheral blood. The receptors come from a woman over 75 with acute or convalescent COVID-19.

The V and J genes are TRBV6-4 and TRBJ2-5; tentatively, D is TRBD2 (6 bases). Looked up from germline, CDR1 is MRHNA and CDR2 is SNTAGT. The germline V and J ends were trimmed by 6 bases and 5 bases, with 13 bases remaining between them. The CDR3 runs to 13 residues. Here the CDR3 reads CASSTGAGETQYF. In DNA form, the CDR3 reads TGTGCCAGCAGCACGGGAGCGGGCGAGACCCAGTACTTC.

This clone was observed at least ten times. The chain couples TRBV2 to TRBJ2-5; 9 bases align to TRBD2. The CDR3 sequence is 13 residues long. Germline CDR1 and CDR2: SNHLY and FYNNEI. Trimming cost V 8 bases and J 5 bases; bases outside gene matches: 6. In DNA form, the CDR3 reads TGTGCCAGCTCAAGCGGGGGGCGGGAGACCCAGTACTTC. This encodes CASSSGGRETQYF.

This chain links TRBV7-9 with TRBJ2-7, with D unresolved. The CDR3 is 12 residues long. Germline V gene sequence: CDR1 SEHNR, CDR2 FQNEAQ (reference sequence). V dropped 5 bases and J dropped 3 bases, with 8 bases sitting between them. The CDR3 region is CASSPSVYEQYF. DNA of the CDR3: TGTGCCAGCAGCCCCTCGGTCTACGAGCAGTACTTC.

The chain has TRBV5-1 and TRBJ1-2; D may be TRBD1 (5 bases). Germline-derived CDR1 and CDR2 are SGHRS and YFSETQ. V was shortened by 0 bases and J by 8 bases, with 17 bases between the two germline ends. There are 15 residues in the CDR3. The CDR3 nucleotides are TGCGCCAGCAGCTTGGATCCAGGGAGAGCGGGCGGCTACACCTTC. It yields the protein CASSLDPGRAGGYTF.

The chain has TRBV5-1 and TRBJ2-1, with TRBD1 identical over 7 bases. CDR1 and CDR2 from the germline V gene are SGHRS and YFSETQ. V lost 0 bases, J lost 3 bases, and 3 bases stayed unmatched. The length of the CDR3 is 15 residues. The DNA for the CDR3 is TGCGCCAGCAGCTTGGGTCAGGGGGTCTACAATGAGCAGTTCTTC. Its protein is CASSLGQGVYNEQFF.

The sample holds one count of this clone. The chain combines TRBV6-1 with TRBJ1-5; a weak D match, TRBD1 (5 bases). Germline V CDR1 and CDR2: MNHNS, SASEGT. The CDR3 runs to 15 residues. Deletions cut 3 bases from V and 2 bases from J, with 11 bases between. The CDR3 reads CASSEIRVRNQPQHF. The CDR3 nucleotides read TGTGCCAGCAGTGAGATCAGGGTCCGCAATCAGCCCCAGCATTTT.

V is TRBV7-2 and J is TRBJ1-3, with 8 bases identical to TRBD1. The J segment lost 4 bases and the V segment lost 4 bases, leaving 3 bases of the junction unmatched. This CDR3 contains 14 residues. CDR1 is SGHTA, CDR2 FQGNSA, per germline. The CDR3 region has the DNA TGTGCCAGCAGCTCCGACAGGGGAGGAAACACCATATATTTT. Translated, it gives CASSSDRGGNTIYF.

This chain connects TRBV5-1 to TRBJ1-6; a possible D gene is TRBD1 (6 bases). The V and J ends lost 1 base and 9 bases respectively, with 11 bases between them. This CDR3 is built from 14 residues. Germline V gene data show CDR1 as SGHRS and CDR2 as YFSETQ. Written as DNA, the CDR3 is TGCGCCAGCAGCTTGAGGGGGGAGGGTTCACCCCTCCACTTT. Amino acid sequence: CASSLRGEGSPLHF.

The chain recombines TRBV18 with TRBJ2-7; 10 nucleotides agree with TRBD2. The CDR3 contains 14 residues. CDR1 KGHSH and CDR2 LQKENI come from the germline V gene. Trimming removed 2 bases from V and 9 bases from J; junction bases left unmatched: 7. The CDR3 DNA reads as TGTGCCAGCTCACCAGTCCTAGCGGGAGAGGGGCAGTACTTC. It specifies CASSPVLAGEGQYF.

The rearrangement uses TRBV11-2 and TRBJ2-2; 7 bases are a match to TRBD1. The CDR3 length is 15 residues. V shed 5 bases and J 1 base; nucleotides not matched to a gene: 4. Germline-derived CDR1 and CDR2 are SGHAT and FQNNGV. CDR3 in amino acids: CASSARQGNTGELFF. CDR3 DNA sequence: TGTGCCAGCAGCGCCCGACAGGGGAACACCGGGGAGCTGTTTTTT.